This T cell receptor beta chain emerged from a study of primary melanoma T cells and metastatic recurrence (dated by TCRdb to between 2020 and 2021). Turning to the overall study: The cohort comprised under 200 primary melanomas of stage T2 to T4, with thickness greater than 1 mm. The study examined whether T-cell fraction and T-cell repertoire clonality in primary melanoma tumors predicted patient outcome. Progression-free survival was the clinical outcome compared against the T-cell fraction measured by TCR beta sequencing. The sequencing-derived T-cell fraction was compared with histopathological grading of tumor-infiltrating lymphocytes.

Patients had primary melanoma that had been surgically resected and was considered potentially curable but at risk of metastatic recurrence. Study-wide findings and limitations: Tumor T-cell fraction was reported to predict progression-free survival independently of thickness, ulceration, mitotic rate and age. Protection appeared to be conferred by a T-cell fraction above 20% regardless of ulceration status, mitotic rate or nodal disease. Compared with adding any other histopathological variable to tumor thickness, adding T-cell fraction reportedly produced a bigger improvement in progression-free survival prediction. The authors presented an effective T-cell-mediated antitumor response in primary melanoma only as a suggestion and not as a demonstrated mechanism.

Of note for this clone: Its antigen has not been determined. Base qualities are not recorded, but no much larger clone differs from it by a single base.

Library generation was performed with the immunoSEQ multiplex PCR assay. Primary melanoma tumor tissue underwent high-throughput sequencing of the T-cell receptor beta chain. The study's processing was this. Among the repertoire analyses were the distribution of insertions and deletions and the sharing of TCRB CDR3 between samples. A gradient-boosted model ranked the predictive value of the T-cell fraction against histopathological variables. In its TCRdb copy, this immuneACCESS table keeps in-frame sequences only and misses some clones. Where compared with another copy, unresolved V genes explain less than half of these, and the others have no known cause. V and J calls and clone size follow that table, whereas D and trimming were derived from the DNA. A total of about 1,300 clones appear in this sample, 85% to 90% of them only once. 3.5% to 4% of the sample is taken by the ten largest. The sample consisted of melanoma tumor tissue. The sequence was obtained from a human donor with melanoma.

This receptor has the CDR3 CASSESLRGGEQFF. The bases are TGTGCCAGCAGTGAATCACTCAGGGGAGGTGAGCAGTTCTTC. The rearrangement combines TRBV25-1 with TRBJ2-1, with the D gene possibly TRBD1 or TRBD2, each one fitting 6 bases. The germline V gene yields MGHDK for CDR1 and SYGVNS for CDR2. Taken from cysteine to phenylalanine, the CDR3 has 14 residues. Solely the CDR3 DNA is kept, with 42 bases framed from the first base. The junction shows trimming of 1 base on V and 9 bases on J, plus 13 bases between the germline ends.